Following are 12 T cell receptor beta chains from one sample sequenced in a study of blood T cell repertoires in COVID-19. The data were produced by immunoSEQ multiplex PCR, yet TCRdb's version contains in-frame clones alone and is incomplete. The data show fewer than 200,000 clones, 70% to 90% seen once. The sequenced sample was PBMCs or T cells enriched from blood (not recorded which). These receptors came from a woman in her forties or fifties who had recovered from COVID-19.

The chain is built from TRBV4-1 and TRBJ2-7, with a weak D call TRBD2 (6 bases). The CDR3 covers 16 residues. The V end lost 1 base, the J end lost 3 bases, and 16 bases lay between the germline ends. The germline V gene encodes CDR1 MGHRA and CDR2 YSYEKL. This chain's CDR3 is CASSQVWGDTRYEQYV. CDR3 DNA: TGCGCCAGCAGCCAAGTATGGGGGGATACACGCTACGAGCAGTACGTC.

The V gene is TRBV2, the J gene TRBJ1-5, with D possibly matching TRBD1 (5 bases). The CDR3 contains 14 residues. Deletions cut 1 base from V and 4 bases from J, with 8 bases between. Germline loops: CDR1 SNHLY, CDR2 FYNNEI. The CDR3 sequence is CASSEGQLNQPQHF. The CDR3, as DNA: TGTGCCAGCAGTGAAGGACAGCTGAATCAGCCCCAGCATTTT.

This chain uses TRBV27 with TRBJ1-1; D may be TRBD1 (5 bases). The CDR3 is made up of 13 amino acids. V gave up 6 bases and J gave up 0 bases, with 8 bases separating them. Germline loops: CDR1 MNHEY, CDR2 SMNVEV (reference sequence). CDR3 sequence (DNA): TGTGCCAGCAGGGGGGGGTTGAACACTGAAGCTTTCTTT. This sequence encodes CASRGGLNTEAFF.

J is TRBJ1-3 and V is TRBV7-9; D not certain. The CDR3 runs to 15 residues. Germline V gene data show CDR1 as SEHNR and CDR2 as FQNEAQ (reference sequence). Trimming removed 7 bases at V and 4 bases at J, with 17 bases between. Here the CDR3 reads CASILPGRQGNTIYF. As DNA, the CDR3 is TGTGCCAGCATCCTGCCAGGCAGGCAAGGAAACACCATATATTTT.

The chain joins TRBV29-1 to TRBJ2-3; possibly TRBD1 for D (6 bases). Germline V CDR1 and CDR2: SQVTM, ANQGSEA. The CDR3 sequence is 13 residues long. Trimming shortened V by 7 bases and J by 3 bases, and 14 bases separated the two germline ends. The CDR3 DNA reads as TGCAGCGCAAACAGGGCAGGGACAGATACGCAGTATTTT. It is translated as CSANRAGTDTQYF.

The CDR3 loop reads CASSVRARYDSGRVNEKLFF. In DNA form, the CDR3 reads TGTGCCAGCAGCGTCCGCGCCCGTTATGACAGCGGGCGGGTGAATGAAAAACTGTTTTTT. The J gene is TRBJ1-4, the V gene TRBV6-6; a possible D gene is TRBD1 (5 bases). CDR3 length: 20 residues. The V gene lost 6 bases and the J gene lost 5 bases, with 31 bases spanning the gap. The germline V gene has CDR1 MNHNY and CDR2 SVGAGI (reference sequence).

The chain carries TRBV27 and TRBJ2-1, with 7 nucleotides matching TRBD2. Germline loops: CDR1 MNHEY, CDR2 SMNVEV (reference sequence). The V gene end was trimmed by 6 bases and the J gene end by 4 bases; junction bases not matched to a gene: 6. CDR3 size: 14 residues. The CDR3: CASSWGGAYNEQFF. In DNA form, the CDR3 reads TGTGCCAGCAGCTGGGGAGGGGCATACAATGAGCAGTTCTTC.

This chain connects TRBV23-1 to TRBJ2-7; D is perhaps TRBD1 (5 bases). TRBV23-1 is flagged as an ORF with uncertain function. Deletions cut 0 bases from V and 0 bases from J, with 6 bases between. The CDR3 length is 14 residues. This CDR3 reads CASSQSTASYEQYV. For the CDR3, the DNA is TGCGCCAGCAGTCAATCGACAGCCTCCTACGAGCAGTACGTC.

The CDR3 DNA reads as TGTGCCAGCAGCCCGAAAGAGGTGGGAGCTTTCTTT. Amino acids: CASSPKEVGAFF. This chain uses TRBV6-5 with TRBJ1-1; unclear D gene. Germline values: CDR1 MNHEY, CDR2 SVGAGI. V lost 6 bases and J 10 bases, leaving 15 bases between the germline ends. The CDR3 covers 12 residues.

The V and J genes are TRBV7-8 and TRBJ2-7, with TRBD2 matching 10 bases. Germline V gives CDR1 SGHVS, CDR2 FQNEAQ. J lost 4 bases, V lost 5 bases, and 2 bases had no gene match. This CDR3 spans 13 amino acids. The CDR3 loop is CASSRTSGYEQYV. DNA of the CDR3: TGTGCCAGCAGCCGGACTAGCGGATACGAGCAGTACGTC.

The chain combines TRBV11-2 with TRBJ2-1; 8 bases are shared with TRBD2. With 5 bases clipped from V and 1 base from J, the junction kept 7 bases outside the gene matches. The V gene's germline CDR1 is SGHAT and CDR2 FQNNGV. The length of the CDR3 is 16 residues. The CDR3 DNA follows: TGTGCCAGCAGCCTCCGGGGGGGGGTGTCCTACAATGAGCAGTTCTTC. Amino acids: CASSLRGGVSYNEQFF. Variable domain in full (rest from reference TRBV11-2 and TRBJ2-1): EAGVAQSPRYKIIEKRQSVAFWCNPISGHATLYWYQQILGQGPKLLIQFQNNGVVDDSQLPKDRFSAERLKGVDSTLKIQPAKLEDSAVYLCASSLRGGVSYNEQFFGPGTRLTVL.

This chain uses TRBV7-2 with TRBJ2-2; tentatively, D is TRBD2 (5 bases). Germline CDR1 reads SGHTA; CDR2 reads FQGNSA. The V gene lost 1 base and the J gene lost 3 bases, with 9 bases spanning the gap. The CDR3 has 15 amino acids. The chain's CDR3 is CASSLERKYTGELFF. CDR3 in DNA: TGTGCCAGCAGCTTAGAGCGGAAATACACCGGGGAGCTGTTTTTT.